What follows describes a single T cell receptor beta chain. The data derive from a study of blood T cell repertoires in COVID-19. TCRdb's table, derived via immunoSEQ multiplex PCR, lists solely in-frame clones and lacks some. Of 250,000 to 400,000 clones in the sample, around 88% are singletons; the top ten hold 1.5% to 2%. This CDR3 contains 15 residues. The V gene end was trimmed by 1 base and the J gene end by 4 bases; junction bases not matched to a gene: 4. Germline V gene data show CDR1 as MNHEY and CDR2 as SMNVEV (reference sequence). This chain connects TRBV27 to TRBJ1-5, with 7 bases identical to TRBD1. This clonotype was sampled from a woman aged 30 to 39 with COVID-19, enrolled during active disease. The sample comprised peripheral blood. CDR3: CASSLYAGGNQPQHF. The CDR3 nucleotides are TGTGCCAGCAGTTTATATGCAGGGGGTAATCAGCCCCAGCATTTT.